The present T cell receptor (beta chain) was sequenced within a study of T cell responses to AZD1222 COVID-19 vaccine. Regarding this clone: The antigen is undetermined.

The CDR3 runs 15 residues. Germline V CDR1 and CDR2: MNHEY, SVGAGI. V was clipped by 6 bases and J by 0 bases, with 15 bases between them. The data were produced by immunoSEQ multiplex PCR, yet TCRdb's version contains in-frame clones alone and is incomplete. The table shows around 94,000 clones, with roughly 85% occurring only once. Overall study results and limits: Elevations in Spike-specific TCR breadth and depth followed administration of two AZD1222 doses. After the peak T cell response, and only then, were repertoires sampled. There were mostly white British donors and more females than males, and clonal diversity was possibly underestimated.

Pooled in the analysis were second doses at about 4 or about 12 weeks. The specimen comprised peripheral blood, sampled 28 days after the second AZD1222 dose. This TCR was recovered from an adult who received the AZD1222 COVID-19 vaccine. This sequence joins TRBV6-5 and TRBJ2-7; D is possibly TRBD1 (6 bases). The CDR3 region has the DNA TGTGCCAGCAGGGACAGTGGCTTAAGCTCCTACGAGCAGTACTTC. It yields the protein CASRDSGLSSYEQYF.